The 24 T cell receptor beta chains below come from one sample, sequenced in a study of blood T cells in healthy people across ages. The authors ran a second PCR of roughly 6 to 11 cycles using a sample-barcoded 5' primer and a J-beta primer mix. TCRdb used MiXCR to reprocess the 5' RACE reads, holding one entry per CDR3 protein. Of 550,000 to 800,000 distinct CDR3 sequences in the sample, roughly 32% were seen once. Sequenced input: blood. The source of these receptors is an elderly woman in good health.

This clonotype was seen at least ten times. The V gene is TRBV19, the J gene TRBJ2-5; the D is unclear. The V end lost 3 bases, the J end lost 6 bases, and 17 bases lay between the germline ends. CDR1 and CDR2 (germline): LNHDA, SQIVND (reference sequence). The CDR3 loop spans 15 amino acids. CDR3 protein: CASSMSSEVVQTQYF. As DNA, the CDR3 is TGTGCCAGTAGTATGAGCAGCGAGGTGGTCCAGACCCAGTACTTC.

This clonotype was recorded many times. V usage is TRBV6-6 and J usage is TRBJ2-5; TRBD2 agrees at 7 bases. V dropped 2 bases and J dropped 2; count of bases not matched to a gene: 2. This CDR3 contains 14 residues. The germline gives CDR1 MNHNY, CDR2 SVGAGI (reference sequence). The CDR3 loop is CASSYLAAQETQYF. The CDR3 nucleotides are TGTGCCAGCAGTTACCTAGCGGCACAAGAGACCCAGTACTTC.

This clonotype showed up many times. The V and J genes are TRBV28 and TRBJ1-2; D call uncertain. Germline V gives CDR1 MDHEN, CDR2 SYDVKM. The CDR3 is 11 residues long. Deletions cut 5 bases from V and 7 bases from J, with 8 bases between. The CDR3 DNA reads as TGTGCCAGCAGTCCCACAGCTGGCTACACCTTC. Its translation is CASSPTAGYTF.

This clonotype showed up many times. This chain links TRBV20-1 with TRBJ2-2; D remains unclear. The V end was cut by 0 bases, the J end by 0 bases, with 8 bases between. This CDR3 has 15 residues. Germline values: CDR1 DFQATT, CDR2 SNEGSKA (reference sequence). The DNA for the CDR3 is TGCAGTGCTAGAGAACAGCTAACGAACACCGGGGAGCTGTTTTTT. Its translation: CSAREQLTNTGELFF.

This clonotype was counted between two and nine times. The DNA for the CDR3 is TGTGCCAGCAGTCCTCAAAACAGGGGAGAGACCCAGTACTTC. Translating it yields CASSPQNRGETQYF. The rearrangement links TRBV28 to TRBJ2-5; 7 bases are a match to TRBD1. Unmatched junction bases numbered 7, after V lost 5 bases and J lost 4 bases. The CDR3 loop spans 14 amino acids. Germline V gene data show CDR1 as MDHEN and CDR2 as SYDVKM.

Worth noting for this clonotype: It may be a read error: a sequence one base away is much more abundant. The chain uses TRBV6-2 or TRBV6-3 and TRBJ1-1; 7 nucleotides align to TRBD1. The V gene's germline CDR1 is MNHEY and CDR2 SVGEGT. This CDR3 is 16 amino acids long. CDR3 nucleotide sequence: TGTGCCGGCAGTTCAAAGACAGGGAGTCTCAGCACTGAAGCTTTCTTT. Residues: CAGSSKTGSLSTEAFF.

This clonotype was found many times. The chain uses TRBV20-1 and TRBJ2-3; D possibly corresponds to TRBD1 (6 bases). CDR1 is DFQATT, CDR2 SNEGSKA, per germline (reference sequence). V dropped 4 bases and J dropped 6 bases, with 17 bases sitting between them. The CDR3 totals 14 residues. The CDR3 loop is CSATDRQGMDTQYF. The CDR3 coding sequence is TGCAGTGCTACCGACAGGCAGGGCATGGATACGCAGTATTTT.

This clonotype was seen repeatedly, ten times or more. V usage is TRBV5-1 and J usage is TRBJ2-3; D gene uncertain. The germline gives CDR1 SGHRS, CDR2 YFSETQ. This CDR3 has 17 residues. V was shortened by 3 bases and J by 2 bases, with 19 bases between the two germline ends. The CDR3 nucleotides are TGCGCCAGCAGCTCTCCTGGGGTCCCCAAACTCACAGATACGCAGTATTTT. Translation gives CASSSPGVPKLTDTQYF.

The chain carries TRBV4-3 and TRBJ2-1; the D gene is possibly TRBD2 (6 bases). The CDR3 has 15 residues. The V end was cut by 0 bases, the J end by 10 bases, with 16 bases between. CDR1 is LGHNA, CDR2 YSLEER, per germline. The CDR3 nucleotides read TGCGCCAGCAGCCAAGAGGAAGGCGCTAGCGAGGAGCAGTTCTTC. This sequence encodes CASSQEEGASEEQFF.

This clonotype was observed a handful of times. The V and J genes are TRBV7-2 and TRBJ1-3; D not certain. The CDR3 spans 14 residues. In germline, CDR1 is SGHTA, CDR2 FQGNSA. V shed 5 bases and J shed 4 bases, with 12 bases lying between them. The CDR3 nucleotides read TGTGCCAGCAGCCCTCAACGGGCGGGAAACACCATATATTTT. As protein: CASSPQRAGNTIYF.

V usage is TRBV19 and J usage is TRBJ2-5, with D possibly being TRBD1 (6 bases). This CDR3 has 15 amino acids. Per germline, CDR1 LNHDA and CDR2 SQIVND (reference sequence). Trimming cost V 8 bases and J 2 bases, with 18 bases left between them. CDR3 region: CASGPGTREQETQYF. As DNA, the CDR3 is TGTGCCAGTGGTCCCGGGACAAGAGAACAAGAGACCCAGTACTTC.

This clonotype was observed a handful of times. The chain recombines TRBV5-1 with TRBJ2-2, with 7 bases lining up with TRBD1. The CDR3 has 16 amino acids. Germline CDR1 reads SGHRS; CDR2 reads YFSETQ. After removal of 4 bases from V and 6 bases from J, the junction contained 12 bases not matched to a gene. The DNA of the CDR3 is TGCGCCAGCAGCACACTACAGGGGAGCACCCCCGGGGAGCTGTTTTTT. It translates to CASSTLQGSTPGELFF. Full variable domain (remainder filled in from reference TRBV5-1 and TRBJ2-2): KAGVTQTPRYLIKTRGQQVTLSCSPISGHRSVSWYQQTPGQGLQFLFEYFSETQRNKGNFPGRFSGRQFSNSRSEMNVSTLELGDSALYLCASSTLQGSTPGELFFGEGSRLTVL.

This clonotype was counted a few times. DNA for the CDR3: TGCGCCAGCAGCTTGGCCGGGGGACCGAGCACCGGGGAGCTGTTTTTT. This translates into CASSLAGGPSTGELFF. J is TRBJ2-2 and V is TRBV5-1, with D tentatively TRBD2 (6 bases). The CDR3 covers 16 residues. CDR1 is SGHRS, CDR2 YFSETQ, per germline. Trimming pared 0 bases from V and 4 bases from J, leaving 13 bases between.

This clonotype was observed many times. The chain recombines TRBV7-3 with TRBJ2-7; the D gene is possibly TRBD2 (5 bases). In germline, CDR1 is SGHTA, CDR2 FQGTGA. V dropped 0 bases and J dropped 7 bases, with 10 bases sitting between them. This CDR3 contains 13 residues. The CDR3 DNA is TGTGCCAGCAGCTTAACCCGCGGCGGGGAGCAGTACTTC. It codes for CASSLTRGGEQYF.

This clonotype has only a few counts. The junction departs from the called germline gene at one end, perhaps through a read error. V usage is TRBV12-3 or TRBV12-4 and J usage is TRBJ2-3, with D perhaps TRBD1 (7 bases). CDR3 length: 15 residues. The CDR3 loop is CASTPIGGGTDAQYF. Written as DNA, the CDR3 is TGTGCCAGCACTCCTATAGGAGGGGGCACAGATGCGCAGTATTTT.

This clonotype was counted many times. This chain uses TRBV29-1 with TRBJ2-7, with 11 bases that match TRBD2. Germline V gene data show CDR1 as SQVTM and CDR2 as ANQGSEA. The CDR3 loop spans 18 amino acids. J gave up 3 bases and V 4 bases, and 17 bases lay outside the gene matches. The CDR3 DNA is TGCAGCGTTGCCAACCATTTTTGGCTAGCGGGGGGAAGCTACGAGCAGTACTTC. Translating it yields CSVANHFWLAGGSYEQYF.

This clonotype came up once. The chain links TRBV6-5 to TRBJ2-2; 12 bases fit TRBD1. The germline V gene has CDR1 MNHEY and CDR2 SVGAGI. There are 14 residues in the CDR3. The ends lost 9 bases at V and 7 bases at J; junction bases unmatched: 6. CDR3 region: CASWDRGRIGELFF. CDR3 bases: TGTGCCAGTTGGGACAGGGGGCGAATCGGGGAGCTGTTTTTT.

Ten or more counts support this clonotype. The chain uses TRBV10-3 and TRBJ2-3; 8 bases agree with TRBD2. This CDR3 comprises 16 residues. CDR1 ENHRY and CDR2 SYGVKD come from the germline V gene. V shed 8 bases, J shed 4 bases, and the junction held 14 bases outside the gene matches. The CDR3 sequence: CAIATGGIGGPDTQYF. CDR3 bases: TGTGCCATCGCAACGGGGGGGATCGGAGGGCCAGATACGCAGTATTTT.

The V gene is TRBV7-2, the J gene TRBJ2-5; 9 bases fit TRBD2. Unmatched junction bases numbered 16, after V lost 2 bases and J lost 6 bases. Germline V lookup: CDR1 SGHTA, CDR2 FQGNSA. The CDR3 consists of 18 residues. CDR3 protein: CASSLFLAGPMGIKTQYF. The CDR3 nucleotides read TGTGCCAGCAGCTTATTCCTAGCGGGGCCTATGGGTATAAAGACCCAGTACTTC.

This clonotype has at least ten counts. The chain has TRBV5-1 and TRBJ2-7; D gene unclear. Germline loops: CDR1 SGHRS, CDR2 YFSETQ. The V and J ends lost 1 base and 1 base respectively, with 6 bases between them. The CDR3 runs 13 residues. The CDR3 sequence: CASSLTLSYEQYF. As DNA, the CDR3 is TGCGCCAGCAGCTTGACACTTTCCTACGAGCAGTACTTC.

This clonotype was detected ten times or more. The chain employs TRBV12-3 or TRBV12-4 and TRBJ2-1; 10 bases are shared with TRBD2. V shed 4 bases, J shed 9 bases, and the junction held 12 bases outside the gene matches. The CDR3 totals 16 residues. The CDR3 loop is CASSSTAGGHWGEQFF. The CDR3 DNA sequence: TGTGCCAGCAGTTCGACAGCGGGGGGGCACTGGGGTGAGCAGTTCTTC.

This clonotype was seen only once. The chain links TRBV7-9 to TRBJ2-4, with D unclear. V was pared by 4 bases and J by 0 bases, with 7 bases between. There are 14 residues in the CDR3. The V gene's germline CDR1 is SEHNR and CDR2 FQNEAQ (reference sequence). This CDR3 reads CASSSPRAKNIQYF. The DNA of the CDR3 is TGTGCCAGCAGCTCCCCAAGAGCCAAAAACATTCAGTACTTC.

This clonotype was seen many times. The chain links TRBV12-3 or TRBV12-4 to TRBJ2-1; 8 bases are shared with TRBD1. The CDR3 is 13 amino acids. The V segment lost 4 bases and the J segment 9 bases; nucleotides outside the gene matches: 5. The CDR3 region is CASSWQGAAEQFF. The CDR3 region has the DNA TGTGCCAGCAGTTGGCAGGGGGCGGCTGAGCAGTTCTTC.

This clonotype turned up a few times. This could be a read error, since a much larger clone is one nucleotide away. The rearrangement uses TRBV20-1 and TRBJ1-5; 9 bases are shared with TRBD1. This CDR3 is built from 14 residues. V lost 6 bases, J lost 9 bases, and 12 bases stayed unmatched. Germline assignment: CDR1 DFQATT and CDR2 SNEGSKA (reference sequence). CDR3: CSATGGGQSGPQHF. The CDR3 nucleotides are TGCAGTGCAACAGGGGGCGGACAATCAGGGCCCCAGCATTTT.